The source of this TCR beta chain is a study of T-cell reconstitution after alpha-beta-depleted transplantation in children. This clonotype was recorded many times. Its antigen is not identified. Study results and caveats: High day-60 TCRbeta diversity in some patients came from surviving recipient T cells and thymic progenitors. One year after transplant, T-cell counts and diversity came mostly from newly produced T cells. Two months or so post-transplant, alpha-beta T cells reportedly derived from several hundred expanded graft clones.

Preparing the TCRbeta library involved the use of unique molecular identifiers. MiXCR, applied by TCRdb to the PCR reads, yields one record per CDR3 protein. This table has approximately 190,000 distinct CDR3 sequences, around 8.4% appearing once. The germline V and J ends were trimmed by 2 bases and 0 bases, with 7 bases remaining between them. The germline V gene has CDR1 ENHRY and CDR2 SYGVKD. The CDR3 totals 15 residues. The clonotype comes from a male patient aged 2-9 years who had a stem cell transplant for acute myeloid leukemia, so the T cells may come from the graft donor. The chain recombines TRBV10-3 with TRBJ2-2; D possibly corresponds to TRBD2 (5 bases). The sample consisted of PBMCs, mostly from graft donor cells, taken 360 days after TCRalphabeta/CD19-depleted stem cell transplant. The CDR3 nucleotides read TGTGCCATCAGTGAGGGACTGTCGAACACCGGGGAGCTGTTTTTT. Translating it yields CAISEGLSNTGELFF.